This T cell receptor beta chain came from a study of cytomegalovirus exposure and HLA in healthy donors. A few counts support this clone. Its target is unknown. Study-wide findings and caveats: As was reported, the classifier diagnosed cytomegalovirus status with high specificity and sensitivity.

PCR involved 60 Vbeta and 13 Jbeta primers. Source study methods: A follow-up analysis tallied around 80 million unique TCR beta chains, roughly 11 million shared. Assay used: immunoSEQ multiplex PCR; TCRdb lists only in-frame clones, some missing. The V and J calls and clone size were taken over from that table, and D and trimming were inferred from the DNA. Here the sample spans about 180,000 clones, 77% being singletons. With 6 bases removed from V and 5 bases from J, the gap between germline ends came to 16 bases. This CDR3 region has 14 residues. The germline CDR1 and CDR2 sequences are SNHLY and FYNNEI.

Specimen: PBMCs. The chain has TRBV2 and TRBJ1-1; D is possibly TRBD1 (6 bases). The source is an older woman in good health and CMV-seropositive. The CDR3 spells CASRQQGRKTEAFF. In DNA, the CDR3 is TGTGCCAGCAGACAACAGGGTCGTAAAACTGAAGCTTTCTTT.